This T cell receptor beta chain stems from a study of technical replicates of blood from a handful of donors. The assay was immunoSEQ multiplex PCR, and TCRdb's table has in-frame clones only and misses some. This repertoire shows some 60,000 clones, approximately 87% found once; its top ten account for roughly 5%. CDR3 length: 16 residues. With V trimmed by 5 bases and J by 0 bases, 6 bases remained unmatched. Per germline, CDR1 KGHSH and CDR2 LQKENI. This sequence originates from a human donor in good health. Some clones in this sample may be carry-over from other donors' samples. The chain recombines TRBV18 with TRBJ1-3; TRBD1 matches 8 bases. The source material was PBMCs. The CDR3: CASSFGQGVSGNTIYF. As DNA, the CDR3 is TGTGCCAGCTCATTTGGACAGGGCGTCTCTGGAAACACCATATATTTT.